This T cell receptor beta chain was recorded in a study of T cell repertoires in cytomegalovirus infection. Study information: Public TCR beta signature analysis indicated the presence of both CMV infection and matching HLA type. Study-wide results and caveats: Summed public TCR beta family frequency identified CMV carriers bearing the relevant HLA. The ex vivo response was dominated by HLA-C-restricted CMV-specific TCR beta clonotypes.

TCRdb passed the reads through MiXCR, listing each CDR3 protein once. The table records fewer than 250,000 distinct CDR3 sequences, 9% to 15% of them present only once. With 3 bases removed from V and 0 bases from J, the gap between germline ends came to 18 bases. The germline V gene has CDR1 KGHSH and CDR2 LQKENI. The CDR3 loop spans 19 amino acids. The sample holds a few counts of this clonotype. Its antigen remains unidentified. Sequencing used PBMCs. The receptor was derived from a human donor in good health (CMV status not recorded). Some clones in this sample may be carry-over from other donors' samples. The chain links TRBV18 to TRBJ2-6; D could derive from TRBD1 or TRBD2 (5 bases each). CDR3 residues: CASSPLEGRPSSGANVLTF. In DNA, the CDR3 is TGTGCCAGCTCACCCCTTGAGGGACGGCCCAGCTCTGGGGCCAACGTCCTGACTTTC. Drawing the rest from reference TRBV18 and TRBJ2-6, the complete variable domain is NAGVMQNPRHLVRRRGQEARLRCSPMKGHSHVYWYRQLPEEGLKFMVYLQKENIIDESGMPKERFSAEFPKEGPSILRIQQVVRGDSAAYFCASSPLEGRPSSGANVLTFGAGSRLTVL.